This T cell receptor beta chain was observed in a study of OX40 agonist ivuxolimab in advanced cancers. The CDR3 contains 14 residues. V was pared by 8 bases and J by 1 base, with 9 bases between. Germline values: CDR1 LNHDA, CDR2 SQIVND (reference sequence). Produced via immunoSEQ multiplex PCR; TCRdb's table is partial and in-frame only. The table records some 16,000 clones, less than 90% of them present only once. The receptor was isolated from an adult with an advanced solid tumor such as melanoma, head and neck, liver or kidney cancer. This chain joins TRBV19 and TRBJ1-6; D not certain. The source material was CD4+ or CD8+ T cells sorted from blood, sampled in a trial of the OX40 agonist ivuxolimab. CDR3 sequence: CASSEGSYNSPLHF. In nucleotides, the CDR3 is TGTGCCAGTTCGGAGGGTTCCTATAATTCACCCCTCCACTTT.